The rows below give T cell receptor beta chains drawn from one sample of a study of PD-1 blockade in classical Hodgkin lymphoma. This table comes from immunoSEQ multiplex PCR, and its TCRdb copy is limited to in-frame clones, with some not included. The sample has more than 90,000 clones; roughly 81% are singletons. The material was peripheral blood mononuclear cells (PBMCs), obtained before the second cycle of nivolumab. These receptors were taken from a human donor with classical Hodgkin lymphoma. The CDR3 runs from the conserved cysteine through the conserved F or W. A D gene is named only where the DNA matches it firmly. Some rows have no size entry. The others give once, few or many, or a class for an expanded clone.

J gene: TRBJ2-3; clone size: NA; V gene: TRBV7-3; D gene: TRBD2; CDR3 DNA: TGTGCCAGCAGCCAACTAGCGGGAGGTACGCAGTATTTT; CDR3 protein: CASSQLAGGTQYF
J gene: TRBJ2-1; clone size: NA; V gene: TRBV9; D gene: NA; CDR3 DNA: TGTGCCAGCAGCGCTCAAATAAGAGCCGGTGAGCAGTTCTTC; CDR3 protein: CASSAQIRAGEQFF
J gene: TRBJ1-4; clone size: NA; V gene: TRBV5-4; D gene: NA; CDR3 DNA: TGTGCCAGCAGCTGGGAGCACGAAAAACTGTTTTTT; CDR3 protein: CASSWEHEKLFF
J gene: TRBJ2-1; clone size: NA; V gene: TRBV5-1; D gene: NA; CDR3 DNA: TGCGCCAGCAGCTCGGAAAGCTTAGCGACACAGTTCTTC; CDR3 protein: CASSSESLATQFF
J gene: TRBJ2-7; clone size: once; V gene: TRBV9; D gene: NA; CDR3 DNA: TGTGCCAGCAGCGTAGGGGGAGGCACCAGCTCCTACGAGCAGTACTTC; CDR3 protein: CASSVGGGTSSYEQYF
J gene: TRBJ2-1; clone size: NA; V gene: TRBV11-2; D gene: TRBD2; CDR3 DNA: TGTGCCAGCAGACTAGCGGGAGGTGGGGGTGAGCAGTTCTTC; CDR3 protein: CASRLAGGGGEQFF
J gene: TRBJ2-5; clone size: NA; V gene: TRBV7-9; D gene: NA; CDR3 DNA: TGTGCCAGCAGCTTTGGGGCCTATTGGGAGACCCAGTACTTC; CDR3 protein: CASSFGAYWETQYF
J gene: TRBJ2-2; clone size: NA; V gene: TRBV5-1; D gene: TRBD1; CDR3 DNA: TGCGCCAGCAGCCGAGGGGACAGGGTTGACACCGGGGAGCTGTTTTTT; CDR3 protein: CASSRGDRVDTGELFF
J gene: TRBJ2-1; clone size: NA; V gene: TRBV11-2; D gene: NA; CDR3 DNA: TGTGCCAGCAGTATCTCGGGACGTATCAATGAGCAGTTCTTC; CDR3 protein: CASSISGRINEQFF
J gene: TRBJ2-7; clone size: once; V gene: TRBV7-8; D gene: TRBD2; CDR3 DNA: TGTGCCAGCAGCTTAGGACTAGCGGGCCCCTACGAGCAGTACTTC; CDR3 protein: CASSLGLAGPYEQYF
J gene: TRBJ1-3; clone size: NA; V gene: TRBV19; D gene: NA; CDR3 DNA: TGTGCCAGTACCCACGAAGGTAGAGGCACCATATATTTT; CDR3 protein: CASTHEGRGTIYF
J gene: TRBJ2-1; clone size: few; V gene: TRBV5-1; D gene: TRBD1; CDR3 DNA: TGCGCCAGCAGCCTAACCCGGACAGGGCACAATGAGCAGTTCTTC; CDR3 protein: CASSLTRTGHNEQFF
J gene: TRBJ2-1; clone size: NA; V gene: TRBV7-9; D gene: NA; CDR3 DNA: TGTGCCAGCAGCTTTAGGGGGGATGAGCAGTTCTTC; CDR3 protein: CASSFRGDEQFF
J gene: TRBJ1-5; clone size: NA; V gene: TRBV2; D gene: TRBD1; CDR3 DNA: TGTGCCAGCAGTGAAGCGCAGGGGGGCAATCAGCCCCAGCATTTT; CDR3 protein: CASSEAQGGNQPQHF
J gene: TRBJ2-3; clone size: NA; V gene: TRBV25-1; D gene: TRBD1; CDR3 DNA: TGTGCCAGCAGTGAAGCTAGAAGGGACAGTTGGAAGTATTTT; CDR3 protein: CASSEARRDSWKYF
J gene: TRBJ2-1; clone size: NA; V gene: TRBV19; D gene: TRBD2; CDR3 DNA: TGTGCCAGTAGTATCGCGGGAGGGCCCATATTTGGGCAGTTCTTC; CDR3 protein: CASSIAGGPIFGQFF
J gene: TRBJ2-1; clone size: NA; V gene: TRBV29-1; D gene: TRBD2; CDR3 DNA: TGCAGCGTTTTTTGGGAGGGGTACAATGAGCAGTTCTTC; CDR3 protein: CSVFWEGYNEQFF
J gene: TRBJ2-7; clone size: NA; V gene: TRBV10-3; D gene: NA; CDR3 DNA: TGTGCCATCAGTGAGGACATGATCTTAAACGAGCAGTACTTC; CDR3 protein: CAISEDMILNEQYF
J gene: TRBJ1-1; clone size: NA; V gene: TRBV11-2; D gene: NA; CDR3 DNA: TGTGCCAGCAGCCATTTCAGGGGTAACACTGAAGCTTTCTTT; CDR3 protein: CASSHFRGNTEAFF
J gene: TRBJ1-2; clone size: few; V gene: TRBV5-1; D gene: NA; CDR3 DNA: TGCGCCAGCAGCTTAGACAGAGGCTATGGCTACACCTTC; CDR3 protein: CASSLDRGYGYTF
J gene: TRBJ1-3; clone size: NA; V gene: TRBV27; D gene: NA; CDR3 DNA: TGTGCCAGCAGTGCTCACAGGTTAAGCACCATATATTTT; CDR3 protein: CASSAHRLSTIYF
J gene: TRBJ2-5; clone size: NA; V gene: TRBV18; D gene: NA; CDR3 DNA: TGTGCCAGCTCACCACTTCCAGGGTACACCCAAGAGACCCAGTACTTC; CDR3 protein: CASSPLPGYTQETQYF
J gene: TRBJ2-2; clone size: NA; V gene: TRBV6-6; D gene: NA; CDR3 DNA: TGTGCCAGCAGTTATGGTGCGAACACCGGGGAGCTGTTTTTT; CDR3 protein: CASSYGANTGELFF
J gene: TRBJ2-3; clone size: NA; V gene: TRBV7-9; D gene: TRBD2; CDR3 DNA: TGTGCCAGCAGCTTTGGGACTAGCGGGGGCCCTAGCACAGATACGCAGTATTTT; CDR3 protein: CASSFGTSGGPSTDTQYF
J gene: TRBJ2-1; clone size: once; V gene: TRBV5-6; D gene: TRBD2; CDR3 DNA: TGTGCCAGCAGCTTTTCGGGACTAGCCTACAATGAGCAGTTCTTC; CDR3 protein: CASSFSGLAYNEQFF
J gene: TRBJ2-7; clone size: NA; V gene: TRBV29-1; D gene: NA; CDR3 DNA: TGCAGCGTTGCTGGGACTCCTTCTCGTGGCTCCTACGAGCAGTACTTC; CDR3 protein: CSVAGTPSRGSYEQYF
J gene: TRBJ2-1; clone size: NA; V gene: TRBV6-6; D gene: TRBD1; CDR3 DNA: TGTGCCAGCAGTTACTCAGCTACAGGGGGCAACAATGAGCAGTTCTTC; CDR3 protein: CASSYSATGGNNEQFF
J gene: TRBJ2-5; clone size: NA; V gene: TRBV5-5; D gene: NA; CDR3 DNA: TGTGCCAGCAGCTTGGCGTCCGCAAGACAGACCCAGTACTTC; CDR3 protein: CASSLASARQTQYF
J gene: TRBJ2-1; clone size: few; V gene: TRBV15; D gene: NA; CDR3 DNA: TGTGCCACCAGTAGAGCCATAAACAATGAGCAGTTCTTC; CDR3 protein: CATSRAINNEQFF
J gene: TRBJ2-7; clone size: NA; V gene: TRBV5-1; D gene: TRBD2; CDR3 DNA: TGCGCCAGCAGCTTTAGCGGGGGACCCTCCTACGAGCAGTACTTC; CDR3 protein: CASSFSGGPSYEQYF
J gene: TRBJ1-3; clone size: NA; V gene: TRBV28; D gene: NA; CDR3 DNA: TGTGCCAGCAGTTTATGGGGACGCCTCTCTGGAAACACCATATATTTT; CDR3 protein: CASSLWGRLSGNTIYF
J gene: TRBJ2-3; clone size: NA; V gene: TRBV7-2; D gene: TRBD2; CDR3 DNA: TGTGCCAGCAGCTTTAACGTCGCGGGAGGAGCAGATACGCAGTATTTT; CDR3 protein: CASSFNVAGGADTQYF
J gene: TRBJ2-2; clone size: NA; V gene: TRBV25-1; D gene: NA; CDR3 DNA: TGTGCCAGCAGTTGGGGGTCCGGGGAGCTGTTTTTT; CDR3 protein: CASSWGSGELFF
J gene: TRBJ1-1; clone size: NA; V gene: TRBV5-1; D gene: NA; CDR3 DNA: TGCGCCAGCAGCCCATCGGAGGGAGGAGCTTTCTTT; CDR3 protein: CASSPSEGGAFF